A selection of T cell receptor beta chains follows, all from one sample in a study of CD8 T cells in Susac syndrome. MiXCR, applied by TCRdb to the immunoSEQ multiplex PCR reads, yields one record per CDR3 protein. The sample has about 280,000 distinct CDR3 sequences, 70% to 90% seen once; the top ten hold 0.095% to 0.14%. The sequenced material came from CD8+ T cells from PBMCs. These receptors all come from a human donor with multiple sclerosis. CDR3s include the opening cysteine and the closing phenylalanine or tryptophan. The order of the fields is V gene, D gene, J gene, clone size, CDR3 protein, CDR3 DNA. D genes are given only for firm matches. Size values are once, few and many counts, or a class for expanded clones, and some rows have none.

TRBV2,.,TRBJ1-1,.,CASSEGPRGAFF,TGTGCCAGCAGTGAAGGGCCCCGTGGAGCTTTCTTT
TRBV5-1,TRBD1,TRBJ1-2,.,CASSLRQGRYGYTF,TGCGCCAGCAGCTTGCGACAGGGACGCTATGGCTACACCTTC
TRBV2,TRBD2,TRBJ2-2,.,CASSEPGLEVGELFF,TGTGCCAGCAGTGAACCGGGACTAGAGGTCGGGGAGCTGTTTTTT
TRBV7-6,TRBD2,TRBJ2-1,.,CASRGLASGGNEQFF,TGTGCCAGCAGGGGACTAGCGTCCGGCGGCAATGAGCAGTTCTTC
TRBV27,.,TRBJ1-2,.,CASSPSRTGGKGYTF,TGTGCCAGCAGTCCTTCTCGGACGGGGGGAAAAGGCTACACCTTC
TRBV27,.,TRBJ2-1,once,CASSFVGSYNEQFF,TGTGCCAGCAGTTTCGTTGGCTCCTACAATGAGCAGTTCTTC
TRBV27,TRBD2,TRBJ2-7,.,CASSLLMAGGPSEQYF,TGTGCCAGCAGTCTTCTTATGGCGGGAGGGCCTTCCGAGCAGTACTTC
TRBV4-1,.,TRBJ1-2,once,CASSQVSGRNRLYGYTF,TGCGCCAGCAGCCAAGTGAGTGGACGAAACAGGCTCTATGGCTACACCTTC
TRBV12-3/TRBV12-4,.,TRBJ2-7,.,CASTAGTQISYEQYF,TGTGCCAGCACCGCCGGGACACAGATATCCTACGAGCAGTACTTC
TRBV21-1,.,TRBJ2-3,.,CASSADRVADTQYF,TGTGCCAGCAGCGCAGACAGGGTCGCAGATACGCAGTATTTT
TRBV20-1,TRBD2,TRBJ2-7,few,CSARDELAGGIPSYEQYF,TGCAGTGCTAGAGATGAACTAGCGGGAGGAATTCCCTCCTACGAGCAGTACTTC
TRBV19,.,TRBJ2-3,once,CASSGLQGGDTQYF,TGTGCCAGTAGTGGATTACAGGGTGGAGATACGCAGTATTTT
TRBV2,TRBD1,TRBJ1-2,.,CASSGGGDREENYGYTF,TGTGCCAGCAGTGGAGGTGGGGACAGGGAGGAGAACTATGGCTACACCTTC
TRBV20-1,TRBD1,TRBJ2-7,.,CSASDRGSYEQYF,TGCAGTGCTAGCGACAGGGGGTCCTACGAGCAGTACTTC
TRBV14,.,TRBJ2-1,.,CASSPPGLRNEQFF,TGTGCCAGCAGCCCGCCGGGACTCCGAAATGAGCAGTTCTTC
TRBV6-5,.,TRBJ2-2,.,CASSYSDDTGELFF,TGTGCCAGCAGTTACTCGGATGACACCGGGGAGCTGTTTTTT
TRBV7-9,.,TRBJ1-1,once,CASFSGAYTEAFF,TGTGCCAGCTTCTCAGGGGCCTACACTGAAGCTTTCTTT
TRBV12-3/TRBV12-4,.,TRBJ2-7,.,CASSPRGDQGEQYF,TGTGCCAGCAGTCCCCGTGGGGATCAGGGCGAGCAGTACTTC
TRBV27,.,TRBJ2-1,.,CASSLSTGAGYNEQFF,TGTGCCAGCAGTTTATCCACCGGGGCCGGCTACAATGAGCAGTTCTTC
TRBV27,.,TRBJ2-1,few,CASSLRASYNEQFF,TGTGCCAGCAGTTTGCGTGCCTCCTACAATGAGCAGTTCTTC
TRBV7-6,.,TRBJ2-3,few,CASRGPDTQYF,TGTGCCAGCCGGGGTCCAGATACGCAGTATTTT
TRBV6-6,.,TRBJ1-5,.,CASSYFGVNGQPQHF,TGTGCCAGCAGTTACTTCGGGGTTAACGGTCAGCCCCAGCATTTT
TRBV14,TRBD2,TRBJ2-7,.,CASSLGLAALYEQYF,TGTGCCAGCAGCCTCGGACTAGCGGCTTTATACGAGCAGTACTTC
TRBV2,.,TRBJ2-5,.,CASKSSAGRETQYF,TGTGCCAGCAAGTCGTCTGCGGGTAGAGAGACCCAGTACTTC
TRBV5-1,TRBD2,TRBJ2-1,.,CASSLVPGLAGHYNEQFF,TGCGCCAGCAGCTTGGTCCCGGGACTAGCGGGGCACTACAATGAGCAGTTCTTC
TRBV11-2,.,TRBJ2-1,.,CASSEGRTF,TGTGCCAGCAGCGAGGGGAGAACCTTC
TRBV7-3,TRBD2,TRBJ2-1,once,CASSRTSGPRGHEQFF,TGTGCCAGCAGCAGAACTAGCGGCCCAAGAGGTCATGAGCAGTTCTTC
TRBV25-1,.,TRBJ2-7,.,CASAGPWEQYF,TGTGCCAGCGCCGGGCCGTGGGAGCAGTACTTC
TRBV28,.,TRBJ2-5,few,CASSGQPRGGTQYF,TGTGCCAGCAGCGGACAGCCGAGGGGCGGGACCCAGTACTTC
TRBV28,TRBD1,TRBJ2-7,.,CASRPGQGHYEQYF,TGTGCCAGCAGACCGGGACAGGGGCACTACGAGCAGTACTTC
TRBV3-1,.,TRBJ2-7,.,CASSPTGRTYEQYF,TGTGCCAGCAGCCCGACGGGACGGACCTACGAGCAGTACTTC
TRBV7-9,TRBD1,TRBJ1-1,few,CASSLTGVNTEAFF,TGTGCCAGCAGCTTAACAGGGGTGAACACTGAAGCTTTCTTT
TRBV2,.,TRBJ1-2,once,CASRSGALTF,TGTGCCAGCAGGTCCGGGGCCCTCACCTTC
TRBV19,TRBD1,TRBJ1-1,.,CASSISPTGGTEAFF,TGTGCCAGTAGTATAAGCCCCACAGGGGGGACTGAAGCTTTCTTT
TRBV5-1,.,TRBJ2-7,few,CASSPKVLDSDEQYF,TGCGCCAGCAGCCCTAAGGTACTCGATTCAGACGAGCAGTACTTC
TRBV28,TRBD1,TRBJ1-3,.,CASSSRTGGNTIYF,TGTGCCAGCAGTTCCCGGACAGGTGGTAACACCATATATTTT
TRBV27,TRBD2,TRBJ2-3,.,CASHWVGPGLGREDTQYF,TGTGCCAGCCATTGGGTCGGCCCGGGACTAGGCCGTGAAGATACGCAGTATTTT
TRBV19,.,TRBJ1-2,.,CASSGPDYGYTF,TGTGCCAGTAGTGGACCGGACTATGGCTACACCTTC
TRBV9,TRBD2,TRBJ2-3,.,CASSVATGGRVTDTQYF,TGTGCCAGCAGCGTAGCTACAGGCGGGAGGGTAACAGATACGCAGTATTTT
TRBV27,TRBD2,TRBJ2-7,.,CASSQLAAANYEQYF,TGTGCCAGCAGTCAGCTAGCGGCGGCTAACTACGAGCAGTACTTC
TRBV27,.,TRBJ2-2,.,CASSQRRFDGELFF,TGTGCCAGCAGTCAACGCAGGTTCGACGGGGAGCTGTTTTTT